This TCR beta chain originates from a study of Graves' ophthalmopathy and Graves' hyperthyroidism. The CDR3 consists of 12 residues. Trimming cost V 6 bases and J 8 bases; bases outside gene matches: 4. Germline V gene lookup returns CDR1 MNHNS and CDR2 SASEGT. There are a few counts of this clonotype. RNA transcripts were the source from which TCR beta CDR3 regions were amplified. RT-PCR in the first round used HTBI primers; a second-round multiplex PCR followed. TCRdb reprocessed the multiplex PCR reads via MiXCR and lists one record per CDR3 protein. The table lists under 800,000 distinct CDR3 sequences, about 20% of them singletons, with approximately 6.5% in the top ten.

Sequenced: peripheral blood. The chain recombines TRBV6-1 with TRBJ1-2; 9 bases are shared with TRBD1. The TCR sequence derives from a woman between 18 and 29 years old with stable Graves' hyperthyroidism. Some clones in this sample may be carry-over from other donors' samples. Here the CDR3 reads CASRDRGNGYTF. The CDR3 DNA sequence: TGTGCCAGCAGAGACAGGGGGAACGGCTACACCTTC.